Sequencing of this T cell receptor (beta chain) was carried out in a study of immune heterogeneity within non-small cell lung tumors. Whole-study results and caveats: Local clonality of T cells correlated moderately yet significantly with local tumor mutational burden (R about 0.33). Different tumor locations in one patient shared dominant CDR3 beta clonotypes yet harbored unique high-frequency clones. Largely distinct from one individual patient to the next were the high-frequency T-cell receptor beta clonotypes.

The CDR3 is 15 residues long. Between the trimmed V and J ends, which lost 1 base and 7 bases, there was a span of 14 bases. Germline lookup yields CDR1 MDHEN and CDR2 SYDVKM. Multiplex PCR (32 V and 13 J primers) was used to amplify the TCR beta CDR3. TCRdb reprocessed the multiplex PCR reads with MiXCR, giving one entry per CDR3 protein. Of 3,700 or so distinct CDR3 sequences in the sample, around 25% were seen once. This clonotype is medium-sized. The antigen remains unidentified. Template came from bulk tumor genomic DNA, at roughly 600 ng per sample. Several biopsies per primary tumor, spaced far apart, were taken during surgery. The study cohort was described as untreated, and its members had newly diagnosed non-small cell lung cancer. They went on to have curative surgery. Donors comprised surgical patients with newly diagnosed non-small cell lung cancer, operated on with curative intent.

The material sequenced was lung tumor tissue. The receptor was derived from a man aged 55 to 70 with non-small cell lung cancer. The chain employs TRBV28 and TRBJ1-5; tentatively, D is TRBD1 (5 bases). In nucleotides, the CDR3 is TGTGCCAGCAGTTTATCCTCGTGGGGGGACCAGCCCCAGCATTTT. This sequence encodes CASSLSSWGDQPQHF.